The 12 T cell receptor beta chains presented below share a single source sample, sequenced in a study of cytomegalovirus exposure and HLA in healthy donors. Use of 60 Vbeta and 13 Jbeta primers characterized the PCR. Some clones are missing from TCRdb's copy, which holds only in-frame ones; the method was immunoSEQ multiplex PCR. The sample lists approximately 90,000 clones, about four fifths occurring once. Sequenced sample: PBMCs. These receptor sequences come from a woman in her forties in good health and CMV-seronegative.

This clone was seen more than once but under ten times. The rearrangement uses TRBV5-8 and TRBJ1-3; 9 bases fit TRBD1. The CDR3 loop spans 15 amino acids. V shed 3 bases, J shed 7 bases, and the junction held 8 bases outside the gene matches. CDR1 is SGHTS, CDR2 YDEGEE, per germline. The CDR3 nucleotides read TGTGCCAGCAGCTGGTTTATGGGGACAGGGAACACCATATATTTT. This sequence encodes CASSWFMGTGNTIYF.

Only a few counts were recorded for this clone. The chain couples TRBV30 to TRBJ1-6; TRBD1 aligns across 7 bases. The germline CDR1 and CDR2 sequences are GTSNPN and SVGIG (reference sequence). This CDR3 contains 13 residues. The V and J ends lost 7 bases and 7 bases, in that order; junction bases with no gene match: 7. The CDR3 bases are TGTGCCTTCGATGGGGACAGAAATTCACCCCTCCACTTT. Encoded protein: CAFDGDRNSPLHF.

This chain uses TRBV4-2 with TRBJ1-1; the D is unclear. Germline values: CDR1 LGHNA, CDR2 YNFKEQ. The CDR3 length is 15 residues. Trimming shortened V by 1 base and J by 1 base, and 10 bases separated the two germline ends. The CDR3 DNA is TGTGCCAGCAGCCAAGGCGGCACTGCGAACACTGAAGCTTTCTTT. Its protein product is CASSQGGTANTEAFF.

This clone was seen more than once but under ten times. J is TRBJ2-4 and V is TRBV29-1, with 10 bases lining up with TRBD1. V dropped 2 bases and J dropped 5; count of bases not matched to a gene: 6. This CDR3 is built from 15 residues. The germline CDR1 and CDR2 sequences are SQVTM and ANQGSEA. The CDR3 protein is CSVENTGTGENIQYF. CDR3 sequence (DNA): TGCAGCGTTGAAAACACCGGGACAGGGGAAAACATTCAGTACTTC.

The V call is TRBV4-1, the J call TRBJ2-1, with TRBD2 matching over 10 bases. Germline trimming cut 3 bases from V and 7 bases from J; bases unmatched to any gene: 6. CDR1 is MGHRA, CDR2 YSYEKL, per germline. This CDR3 has 15 residues. The CDR3 spells CASSQLSGGLNEQFF. The CDR3, as DNA: TGCGCCAGCAGCCAGCTTAGCGGGGGGTTAAATGAGCAGTTCTTC.

A single count supports this clone. This rearrangement joins TRBV4-1 to TRBJ2-2; 7 nucleotides match TRBD1. Germline CDR1 and CDR2: MGHRA and YSYEKL. The CDR3 totals 17 residues. Trimming removed 2 bases from V and 1 base from J; junction bases left unmatched: 7. CDR3 loop: CASSQRLGQLNTGELFF. CDR3 DNA: TGCGCCAGCAGCCAAAGATTGGGACAGCTGAACACCGGGGAGCTGTTTTTT.

The CDR3 is CASSSPGQGVKLFF. The CDR3 DNA sequence: TGTGCCAGCAGTTCCCCGGGACAGGGCGTCAAGCTGTTTTTT. The J gene is TRBJ1-4, the V gene TRBV6-5; 9 bases are shared with TRBD1. Germline CDR1 is MNHEY and CDR2 is SVGAGI. This CDR3 has 14 amino acids. Unmatched junction bases numbered 11, after V lost 4 bases and J lost 14 bases.

The count of this clone is one. The chain is built from TRBV7-2 and TRBJ1-1; possible D gene TRBD1, 6 bases. V was shortened by 2 bases and J by 10 bases, with 17 bases between the two germline ends. From germline, CDR1 is SGHTA and CDR2 FQGNSA. CDR3 length: 14 amino acids. CDR3: CASSLRGGSLAAFF. CDR3 DNA sequence: TGTGCCAGCAGCTTAAGGGGGGGATCGCTGGCAGCTTTCTTT.

The chain links TRBV6-5 to TRBJ1-1; 9 positions match TRBD1. V lost 5 bases and J lost 8; bases outside the gene matches: 6. Looked up from germline, CDR1 is MNHEY and CDR2 is SVGAGI. This CDR3 is 13 amino acids long. The CDR3 nucleotides are TGTGCCAGCAGTAGACCGGGACAGGGAGAAGCTTTCTTT. Its protein is CASSRPGQGEAFF.

This clone was seen a single time. The chain carries TRBV6-1 and TRBJ2-5; no clear D. This CDR3 spans 11 amino acids. The V and J ends lost 7 bases and 3 bases respectively, with 6 bases between them. From germline, CDR1 is MNHNS and CDR2 SASEGT. The CDR3 here is CASKREETQYF. CDR3 nucleotide sequence: TGTGCCAGCAAACGGGAAGAGACCCAGTACTTC.

This rearrangement joins TRBV30 to TRBJ1-1, with TRBD1 as a possible D gene (6 bases). V was trimmed by 4 bases and J by 0 bases, leaving 9 bases between them. Per germline, CDR1 GTSNPN and CDR2 SVGIG (reference sequence). The CDR3 runs 13 residues. CDR3 amino acids: CAWNAGVNTEAFF. The CDR3 coding sequence is TGTGCCTGGAATGCAGGGGTGAACACTGAAGCTTTCTTT.

This clone was counted a single time. The V and J genes are TRBV5-8 and TRBJ2-4; no reliable D call. The CDR3 length is 15 residues. Germline V gene data show CDR1 as SGHTS and CDR2 as YDEGEE. V was trimmed by 2 bases and J by 1 base, leaving 10 bases between them. The CDR3 coding sequence is TGTGCCAGCAGCTTTTATAATTCGGCCAAAAACATTCAGTACTTC. Translation: CASSFYNSAKNIQYF.